What follows are 13 T cell receptor beta chains derived from one specimen sequenced in a study of T-cell memory formation after mild COVID-19. TCRdb re-called the 5' RACE reads through MiXCR, storing one row per CDR3 protein. The sample records 100,000 or so distinct CDR3 sequences, roughly 10% being singletons. Sequenced input: PBMCs or a T cell subset sorted from them (not recorded which). These receptors were collected from a man between 18 and 35 years old who had mild COVID-19 (a few samples of this study predate the infection). Cell type and time point are not known.

The chain is built from TRBV7-2 and TRBJ2-2; TRBD1 matches 10 bases. The V segment lost 5 bases and the J segment 5 bases; nucleotides outside the gene matches: 11. The germline CDR1 and CDR2 sequences are SGHTA and FQGNSA. The CDR3 sequence is 17 residues long. CDR3 amino acids: CTSSVGLRDRGTGELFF. The DNA of the CDR3 is TGTACCAGCAGCGTCGGCTTAAGGGACAGGGGTACCGGGGAGCTGTTTTTT.

This clonotype was counted between two and nine times. V gene TRBV10-2 combines with J gene TRBJ1-6; a weak D match, TRBD1 (5 bases). Deletions cut 3 bases from V and 18 bases from J, with 12 bases between. This CDR3 is built from 11 residues. Looked up from germline, CDR1 is WSHSY and CDR2 is SAAADI. The CDR3 DNA sequence: TGCGCCAGCAGTGACGGGGGTATCCCCCACTTT. Translated: CASSDGGIPHF.

The rearrangement links TRBV5-1 to TRBJ1-6; D might be TRBD1 (6 bases). The ends were cut back, 3 bases at V and 10 bases at J, with 14 bases in the middle. The CDR3 spans 14 residues. Germline assignment: CDR1 SGHRS and CDR2 YFSETQ. The CDR3: CASSSGGGLSPLHF. The DNA for the CDR3 is TGCGCCAGCAGCTCGGGCGGGGGGCTCTCACCCCTCCACTTT.

The rearrangement uses TRBV27 and TRBJ2-7; 7 nucleotides align to TRBD1. Germline V gene data show CDR1 as MNHEY and CDR2 as SMNVEV (reference sequence). The V and J ends lost 5 bases and 0 bases, in that order; junction bases with no gene match: 7. This CDR3 spans 15 amino acids. CDR3 region: CASSTQGPGSYEQYV. In DNA, the CDR3 is TGTGCCAGCAGTACACAGGGGCCTGGCTCCTACGAGCAGTACGTC.

Here the CDR3 DNA reads TGTGCCAGTAGTATAGATAGCACCGGGGAGCTGTTTTTT. Translation: CASSIDSTGELFF. The chain couples TRBV19 to TRBJ2-2; D gene ambiguous. The CDR3 covers 13 residues. The germline CDR1 and CDR2 sequences are LNHDA and SQIVND (reference sequence). Trimming removed 0 bases from V and 4 bases from J, with 3 bases in between.

This clonotype was counted at least ten times. The chain carries TRBV6-2 or TRBV6-3 and TRBJ2-7; D possibly corresponds to TRBD1 (5 bases). The CDR3 loop spans 16 amino acids. Germline CDR1 reads MNHEY; CDR2 reads SVGEGT. The germline V and J ends were trimmed by 2 bases and 2 bases, with 16 bases remaining between them. The DNA for the CDR3 is TGTGCCAGCAGTTACCCCCTTGTGGGGCTACCCTACGAGCAGTACTTC. It yields the protein CASSYPLVGLPYEQYF.

Only a few counts were recorded for this clonotype. The V call is TRBV27, the J call TRBJ1-1; D gene unclear. The CDR3 is 17 residues long. CDR1 is MNHEY, CDR2 SMNVEV, per germline (reference sequence). V was cut by 0 bases and J by 0 bases, with 14 bases left in between. The CDR3: CASSLSALLGLNTEAFF. CDR3 nucleotides: TGTGCCAGCAGTTTATCGGCCCTGTTGGGCTTGAACACTGAAGCTTTCTTT.

This clonotype turned up a few times. This chain links TRBV29-1 with TRBJ2-1; D remains ambiguous. The V gene lost 5 bases and the J gene lost 5 bases, with 7 bases spanning the gap. Germline V gene data show CDR1 as SQVTM and CDR2 as ANQGSEA. The CDR3 has 11 amino acids. Here the CDR3 reads CSVSDNNEQFF. For the CDR3, the DNA is TGCAGCGTTTCTGACAACAATGAGCAGTTCTTC.

This clonotype was observed a few times. The chain joins TRBV2 to TRBJ2-7; tentative D call: TRBD2 (5 bases). This CDR3 region has 12 residues. Germline values: CDR1 SNHLY, CDR2 FYNNEI. Trimming removed 4 bases at V and 1 base at J, with 5 bases between. As DNA, the CDR3 is TGTGCCAGCAGTGCGGGGTCCTACGAGCAGTACGTC. The encoded protein is CASSAGSYEQYV.

This clonotype was recorded a few times. The chain joins TRBV4-1 to TRBJ2-7; 8 bases are a match to TRBD2. Looked up from germline, CDR1 is MGHRA and CDR2 is YSYEKL. The V segment lost 4 bases and the J segment 4 bases; nucleotides outside the gene matches: 9. The CDR3 spans 15 residues. CDR3 residues: CASSPLSGGRYEQYF. DNA for the CDR3: TGCGCCAGCAGCCCGCTCTCGGGGGGGAGATACGAGCAGTACTTC.

The chain couples TRBV7-8 to TRBJ2-1; 9 bases line up with TRBD1. The germline gives CDR1 SGHVS, CDR2 FQNEAQ. CDR3 length: 13 amino acids. V gave up 4 bases and J gave up 10 bases; unmatched junction bases: 5. The CDR3 is CASSSTGTGEQFF. In DNA form, the CDR3 reads TGTGCCAGCAGCTCAACCGGGACAGGGGAGCAGTTCTTC.

The table lists this clonotype with a few counts. This chain links TRBV7-6 with TRBJ1-1, with 7 bases matching TRBD1. With V trimmed by 4 bases and J by 0 bases, 11 bases remained unmatched. Germline V gives CDR1 SGHVS, CDR2 FNYEAQ. The CDR3 covers 17 residues. For the CDR3, the DNA is TGTGCCAGCAGCTCCCCGGAGGGGGCAGGCTTGAACACTGAAGCTTTCTTT. It specifies CASSSPEGAGLNTEAFF.

This clonotype was counted many times. The chain has TRBV7-2 and TRBJ1-5; 7 positions match TRBD1. This CDR3 has 15 amino acids. V lost 4 bases and J lost 5; bases outside the gene matches: 8. Germline V gene sequence: CDR1 SGHTA, CDR2 FQGNSA. CDR3 coding DNA: TGTGCCAGCAGCTCGACAGGGATCGTAGATCAGCCCCAGCATTTT. Translated: CASSSTGIVDQPQHF.